These T cell receptor beta chains were read from a single sample in a study of CD8 T cells in ankylosing spondylitis. TCRdb re-called the 5' RACE reads through MiXCR, storing one row per CDR3 protein. The top ten clones hold about 2.8% of a sample with roughly 250,000 distinct CDR3 sequences, roughly a tenth of them seen once. What was sequenced was blood, either unsorted or a sorted T cell fraction (not recorded which). Receptor source: a male donor with ankylosing spondylitis or in good health (not recorded which). CDR3s include the opening cysteine and the closing phenylalanine or tryptophan. The D gene is left open where the match is weak. Not every row has a clone size; where given, it reads once, few, many or a size class.

j_call,v_call,d_call,clone_size,cdr3_nt,cdr3_aa
TRBJ2-3,TRBV18,.,many,TGTGCCAGCTCACGCAATAGCGGAGGCGACACAGATACGCAGTATTTT,CASSRNSGGDTDTQYF
TRBJ2-7,TRBV10-3,.,.,TGTGCCATCAGTGAGTCATGGGGCGTTTCGTACGAGCAGTACTTC,CAISESWGVSYEQYF
TRBJ2-3,TRBV6-4,TRBD2,.,TGTGCCAGCAGTCACCTAGCGGGGGCTACAGGAGGGCAGTATTTT,CASSHLAGATGGQYF
TRBJ2-7,TRBV30,TRBD1,few,TGTGCCTGGAGTAGGAGGGACAGGGGCGGCGAGCAGTACTTC,CAWSRRDRGGEQYF
TRBJ2-2,TRBV6-1,.,many,TGTGCCAGCACAAAGAGGGATGATTCGATCACCGGGGAGCTGTTTTTT,CASTKRDDSITGELFF
TRBJ2-5,TRBV4-2,.,many,TGTGCCAGCAGCCTCTCTAGAGGGTCGGAGACCCAGTACTTC,CASSLSRGSETQYF
TRBJ2-2,TRBV14,.,many,TGTGCCAGCAGCCCTAAGGTCACCGGGGAGCTGTTTTTT,CASSPKVTGELFF
TRBJ2-2,TRBV20-1,.,few,TGCAGTGCTATCTCTGGGGCCGGGGAGCTGTTTTTT,CSAISGAGELFF
TRBJ1-3,TRBV4-1,.,many,TGCGCCAGCAGCCAAGATCAGTGGACGGATAACTCTGGAAACACCATATATTTT,CASSQDQWTDNSGNTIYF
TRBJ2-5,TRBV20-1,TRBD1,many,TGCAGCGGTCAGAGCAAGGACAGGGTCGATGAGACCCAGTACTTC,CSGQSKDRVDETQYF
TRBJ2-1,TRBV5-5,.,many,TGTGCCAGCAGCTTGGACAGGGACAATGAGCAGTTCTTC,CASSLDRDNEQFF
TRBJ1-2,TRBV6-1,.,many,TGTGCCAGCAGGCCTAGGGACGGCAACTATGGCTACACCTTC,CASRPRDGNYGYTF
TRBJ2-5,TRBV7-9,.,few,TGTGCCAGCAGCTTTTCGGAGCAGCTAGAGACCCAGTACTTC,CASSFSEQLETQYF
TRBJ1-1,TRBV18,TRBD1,few,TGTGCCAGCTCACCTGACCGCCCAGGGGGGACGTCTTTCTTT,CASSPDRPGGTSFF
TRBJ1-4,TRBV7-2,.,many,TGTGCCAGCAGCTTAGGGGGGCCAACTAATGAAAAACTGTTTTTT,CASSLGGPTNEKLFF
TRBJ2-3,TRBV12-3/TRBV12-4,.,many,TGTGCCAGCAGTCCCAGCAGGGGATCTGAGGATACGCAGTATTTT,CASSPSRGSEDTQYF
TRBJ2-3,TRBV5-4,TRBD2,.,TGTGCCAGCAGCTTCGATGGACTAGCGGGAAGCACAGATACGCAGTATTTT,CASSFDGLAGSTDTQYF
TRBJ2-7,TRBV20-1,.,few,TGCAGTGCTAGAGATGGGGGCAGGGGGGGCGAGCAGTACTTC,CSARDGGRGGEQYF
TRBJ2-7,TRBV3-1,.,.,TGTGCCTCCTGCCCGGCTAGCGCAAGCTCCTACGAGCAGTACTTC,CASCPASASSYEQYF
TRBJ2-1,TRBV5-1,.,.,TGCGCCAGCAGCAGAGGGGGGTTCGATGAGCAGTTCTTC,CASSRGGFDEQFF
TRBJ2-1,TRBV12-3/TRBV12-4,.,many,TGTGCCAGCAATGGGGCTTACTTGACCTTCAATGAGCAGTTCTTC,CASNGAYLTFNEQFF
TRBJ2-2,TRBV2,TRBD1,.,TGTGCCAGCAGCGGACAGGGGTCGGGCACCGGGGAGCTGTTTTTT,CASSGQGSGTGELFF
TRBJ1-2,TRBV18,TRBD1,few,TGTGCCAGCTCACCATACCAGGGGGAAGGCTACACCTTC,CASSPYQGEGYTF